The 26 T cell receptor beta chains below were found in one sample sequenced in a study of T cells in women clearing cervical HPV infection. Libraries were prepared by immunoSEQ multiplex PCR; TCRdb keeps only in-frame clonotypes and omits some of them. The sample table sets out about 48,000 clones. Sequenced input: blood buffy coat. These receptor sequences come from a woman between 18 and 69 years old with a cervical HPV16 infection that either progressed to CIN3+ or cleared (not recorded which).

A remark on this clone: The read stops 3 residues short of the end of the CDR3; the missing end is completed from the germline J gene. J is TRBJ2-7 and V is TRBV6-2 or TRBV6-3; D call uncertain. V lost 4 bases and J lost 4, with 14 bases in between. The CDR3 runs to 14 residues. In germline, CDR1 is MNHEY, CDR2 SVGEGT. CDR3 bases read: TGTGCCAGCAGTTTCAGACTGATCCCTTACGAG. Protein: CASSFRLIPYE. The whole CDR3 protein reads CASSFRLIPYEQYF.

In the case of this clone: Read coverage stops 3 residues before the CDR3 terminus; the germline J gene supplies the remainder. The V call is TRBV2, the J call TRBJ1-5; D may be TRBD1 (6 bases). Germline loops: CDR1 SNHLY, CDR2 FYNNEI. CDR3 length: 12 residues. V was cut by 7 bases and J by 5 bases, with 9 bases left in between. The part of the CDR3 DNA that was read is TGTGCCAGCAAGGGGGAGTATCAGCCC. Translation: CASKGEYQP. The whole CDR3 sequence reads CASKGEYQPQHF.

Remarks on this clone: The CDR3 is cut off 3 residues early in the read; its end comes from the germline J gene. The rearrangement joins TRBV19 to TRBJ2-1; the match to TRBD2 covers 8 bases. Germline CDR1 is LNHDA and CDR2 is SQIVND (reference sequence). Trimming cost V 1 base and J 7 bases; bases outside gene matches: 6. The CDR3 length is 15 residues. CDR3 loop: CASSIASGSGNEQFF. The CDR3 DNA, read in part, is TGTGCCAGTAGTATAGCCAGCGGGAGTGGTAATGAG. The whole variable domain, filled in from reference TRBV19 and TRBJ2-1, reads DGGITQSPKYLFRKEGQNVTLSCEQNLNHDAMYWYRQDPGQGLRLIYYSQIVNDFQKGDIAEGYSVSREKKESFPLTVTSAQKNPTAFYLCASSIASGSGNEQFFGPGTRLTVL.

Concerning this clone itself: The CDR3 goes on 3 residues after the read ends, and that part is filled in from the germline J gene. V usage is TRBV19 and J usage is TRBJ2-2, with D uncertain. From germline, CDR1 is LNHDA and CDR2 SQIVND (reference sequence). This CDR3 is built from 13 residues. Trimming removed 5 bases at V and 2 bases at J, with 6 bases between. The covered CDR3 bases are TGTGCCAGTAGTTCTTATAACACCGGGGAG. This codes for CASSSYNTGE. The full CDR3 reads CASSSYNTGELFF. Looking up the rest from reference TRBV19 and TRBJ2-2 gives the full variable domain: DGGITQSPKYLFRKEGQNVTLSCEQNLNHDAMYWYRQDPGQGLRLIYYSQIVNDFQKGDIAEGYSVSREKKESFPLTVTSAQKNPTAFYLCASSSYNTGELFFGEGSRLTVL.

As for this clone: The sequenced fragment ends 3 residues before the CDR3 boundary, so the rest is inferred from the germline J gene. The chain employs TRBV5-1 and TRBJ2-1; TRBD2 matches 13 bases. This CDR3 has 19 amino acids. V shed 1 base and J 6 bases; nucleotides not matched to a gene: 13. Looked up from germline, CDR1 is SGHRS and CDR2 is YFSETQ. The part of the CDR3 DNA that was read is TGCGCCAGCAGCTTGAAAATACTAGCGGGAGGGCCGAATGGCAATGAG. Translating it yields CASSLKILAGGPNGNE. The entire CDR3 is CASSLKILAGGPNGNEQFF. Supplemented by reference TRBV5-1 and TRBJ2-1, the full variable domain reads KAGVTQTPRYLIKTRGQQVTLSCSPISGHRSVSWYQQTPGQGLQFLFEYFSETQRNKGNFPGRFSGRQFSNSRSEMNVSTLELGDSALYLCASSLKILAGGPNGNEQFFGPGTRLTVL.

As to this clone: The read ends 3 residues shy of where the CDR3 ends; the end is completed using the germline J gene. V is TRBV4-2 and J is TRBJ2-3; maybe TRBD1 (7 bases). Trimming cost V 4 bases and J 4 bases, with 18 bases left between them. Germline V gene lookup returns CDR1 LGHNA and CDR2 YNFKEQ. The CDR3 sequence is 16 residues long. The covered CDR3 bases are TGTGCCAGCAGCCCTACAGGGGACTGGCAATCAGATACG. Its translation: CASSPTGDWQSDT. The full CDR3 reads CASSPTGDWQSDTQYF.

To note about this clone: The read gets to within 3 residues of the CDR3 end, and the germline J gene fills in the rest. This sequence joins TRBV20-1 and TRBJ2-2, with 8 bases that match TRBD2. The CDR3 has 18 amino acids. In germline, CDR1 is DFQATT, CDR2 SNEGSKA (reference sequence). J was trimmed by 6 bases and V by 1 base; bases with no gene match: 16. The CDR3 reads CSARVSGGAELFAGELFF. CDR3 DNA, as far as it was read: TGCAGTGCTAGAGTTTCCGGGGGGGCGGAGCTATTCGCCGGGGAG.

For this clone: The read stops 3 residues short of the end of the CDR3; the missing end is completed from the germline J gene. The chain is built from TRBV5-1 and TRBJ2-1; D possibly corresponds to TRBD1 (5 bases). CDR3 size: 13 residues. Trimming took 0 bases from V and 7 from J, leaving 8 bases between them. CDR1 and CDR2 from the germline V gene are SGHRS and YFSETQ. The CDR3 DNA, read in part, is TGCGCCAGCAGCTTGGCAGGGTTAAATGAG. Its translation is CASSLAGLNE. The full-length CDR3 reads as CASSLAGLNEQFF.

Comment on this clone: The read stops 3 residues short of the end of the CDR3; the missing end is completed from the germline J gene. The chain uses TRBV14 and TRBJ2-7; no clear D. CDR1 SGHDN and CDR2 FVKESK come from the germline V gene. The V and J ends lost 1 base and 3 bases respectively, with 10 bases between them. The CDR3 totals 14 residues. CDR3 residues: CASSQVDSRYEQYF. The sequenced part of the CDR3 DNA is TGTGCCAGCAGCCAAGTCGACTCCCGCTACGAG.

A remark on this clone: The read falls 3 residues short of the CDR3 end, and the missing part is taken from the germline J gene. V gene TRBV20-1 combines with J gene TRBJ2-7; a weak D match, TRBD1 (5 bases). In germline, CDR1 is DFQATT, CDR2 SNEGSKA (reference sequence). V was pared by 1 base and J by 6 bases, with 16 bases between. The CDR3 totals 14 residues. Incomplete CDR3 DNA: TGCAGTGCTAGAGTCCCAGGGTCGGTGGGCGAG. Translated, it gives CSARVPGSVGE. The full-length CDR3 reads as CSARVPGSVGEQYF.

As to this clone: The CDR3 is cut off 3 residues early in the read; its end comes from the germline J gene. The rearrangement joins TRBV2 to TRBJ2-7; D unresolved. V was pared by 4 bases and J by 1 base, with 14 bases between. This CDR3 region has 15 residues. Germline V CDR1 and CDR2: SNHLY, FYNNEI. The chain's CDR3 is CASSAQVAASYEQYF. CDR3 DNA, as far as it was read: TGTGCCAGCAGTGCGCAGGTCGCAGCTTCCTACGAG.

In the case of this clone: The CDR3 end lies 3 residues beyond the end of the read and is filled in from the germline J gene. This chain links TRBV19 with TRBJ2-2; TRBD2 might be the D (7 bases). Trimming left V 6 bases short and J 1 base short, with 18 bases between. This CDR3 has 17 residues. The germline gives CDR1 LNHDA, CDR2 SQIVND (reference sequence). CDR3 in amino acids: CASSHRTGGQNTGELFF. CDR3 DNA (partial): TGTGCCAGTAGCCACAGAACGGGGGGACAGAACACCGGGGAG.

With respect to this clone: Read sequence stops 3 residues before the CDR3 end, and the germline J gene provides the missing end. The V and J genes are TRBV4-2 and TRBJ2-7; 8 positions agree with TRBD1. J gave up 5 bases and V 1 base, and 10 bases lay outside the gene matches. This CDR3 contains 16 residues. CDR1 is LGHNA and CDR2 is YNFKEQ in the germline V gene. The CDR3 sequence is CASSQGPRQGLHEQYF. The part of the CDR3 DNA that was read is TGTGCCAGCAGCCAAGGTCCGAGACAGGGGCTTCACGAG.

A word on this clone: The CDR3 extends 3 residues past the end of the read, so its final part is completed from the germline J gene. The rearrangement uses TRBV18 and TRBJ1-5, with TRBD1 matching over 8 bases. CDR3 length: 14 amino acids. V shed 5 bases, J shed 7 bases, and the junction held 7 bases outside the gene matches. Germline V gives CDR1 KGHSH, CDR2 LQKENI. Here the CDR3 reads CASSLGQGSQPQHF. CDR3 DNA, as far as it was read: TGTGCCAGCTCATTAGGACAGGGAAGCCAGCCC.

As to this clone: The read ends 3 residues before the CDR3 terminus; that terminus is restored from the germline J gene. This rearrangement joins TRBV4-2 to TRBJ2-3; unclear D gene. The V gene's germline CDR1 is LGHNA and CDR2 YNFKEQ. The V gene lost 0 bases and the J gene lost 0 bases, with 10 bases spanning the gap. The CDR3 covers 16 residues. Partial CDR3 DNA: TGTGCCAGCAGCCAAGAGGCGGCTTCGAGCACAGATACG. It translates to CASSQEAASSTDT. In full, the CDR3 is CASSQEAASSTDTQYF.

A note on this clone: The missing CDR3 end, 3 residues past where the read stops, is filled in from the germline J gene. The rearrangement links TRBV7-3 to TRBJ2-2; 8 bases are a match to TRBD1. The V gene's germline CDR1 is SGHTA and CDR2 FQGTGA. J was trimmed by 7 bases and V by 3 bases; bases with no gene match: 7. The CDR3 spans 15 residues. CDR3 sequence reads: CASSFTGGTGGELFF. Incomplete CDR3 DNA: TGTGCCAGCAGCTTCACAGGGGGGACGGGCGGGGAG.

As for this clone: The read finishes 3 residues shy of the CDR3 end, and the germline J gene is used to complete it. The chain recombines TRBV5-1 with TRBJ2-7, with D maybe TRBD2 (7 bases). The length of the CDR3 is 15 residues. Per germline, CDR1 SGHRS and CDR2 YFSETQ. The V end lost 5 bases, the J end lost 2 bases, and 17 bases lay between the germline ends. The CDR3 loop is CASRPTGGDAYEQYF. The CDR3 bases that were read are TGCGCCAGCAGGCCCACGGGGGGCGACGCCTACGAG.

By frequency, this clone registers medium-sized. The read halts 3 residues ahead of the CDR3 end, with the missing end drawn from the germline J gene. The chain employs TRBV2 and TRBJ2-1; no firm D call. The V end lost 4 bases, the J end lost 2 bases, and 3 bases lay between the germline ends. The CDR3 extends over 12 amino acids. CDR1 SNHLY and CDR2 FYNNEI come from the germline V gene. The sequenced CDR3 bases are TGTGCCAGCAGTGCTCCCTACAATGAG. It yields the protein CASSAPYNE. The whole CDR3 protein is CASSAPYNEQFF.

Of note for this clone: Sequencing ends 3 residues short of the CDR3 end; the germline J gene provides the rest. The rearrangement links TRBV19 to TRBJ1-5; 8 positions match TRBD1. The CDR3 length is 16 residues. J gave up 2 bases and V 1 base, and 4 bases lay outside the gene matches. Per the germline V gene, CDR1 is LNHDA and CDR2 is SQIVND (reference sequence). The CDR3 sequence: CASSIGMGQGNQPQHF. The covered CDR3 bases are TGTGCCAGTAGTATAGGGATGGGACAGGGCAATCAGCCC.

About this clone: The DNA ends 3 residues before the CDR3 does, and the rest of the CDR3 is filled in from the germline J gene. The V call is TRBV29-1, the J call TRBJ2-3; 8 bases are a match to TRBD1. V shed 1 base, J shed 6 bases, and the junction held 6 bases outside the gene matches. The V gene's germline CDR1 is SQVTM and CDR2 ANQGSEA. CDR3 length equals 14 residues. The DNA read from the CDR3 is TGCAGCGTTGAAGCTGACAGGGGTCGGGATACG. It encodes CSVEADRGRDT. The whole CDR3 is CSVEADRGRDTQYF.

A remark on this clone: Coverage ceases 3 residues before the CDR3 finishes, and the germline J gene fills in the end. V and J are TRBV19 and TRBJ1-5; TRBD1 might be the D (6 bases). V dropped 4 bases and J dropped 7 bases, with 14 bases sitting between them. Germline V gene lookup returns CDR1 LNHDA and CDR2 SQIVND (reference sequence). CDR3 length: 14 amino acids. The part of the CDR3 DNA that was read is TGTGCCAGTAGTAAACAGGGAGGATACCAGCCC. Encoded protein: CASSKQGGYQP. The complete CDR3 sequence is CASSKQGGYQPQHF.

On this clone: The read is 3 residues too short to cover the CDR3 end, so that end is filled in from the germline J gene. The J gene is TRBJ2-7, the V gene TRBV28, with 9 bases lining up with TRBD1. The ends lost 4 bases at V and 6 bases at J; junction bases unmatched: 10. Looked up from germline, CDR1 is MDHEN and CDR2 is SYDVKM. The CDR3 sequence is 15 residues long. CDR3 DNA (partial): TGTGCCAGCAGTTGGGGGGGACAGGGAGGGATCGAG. Its protein product is CASSWGGQGGIE. The full CDR3 protein reads CASSWGGQGGIEQYF.

For this clone: The read terminates 3 residues before the CDR3 end, so the remaining end is supplied by the germline J gene. V usage is TRBV5-1 and J usage is TRBJ2-1; D is unclear. V lost 2 bases and J lost 2, with 17 bases in between. Germline V CDR1 and CDR2: SGHRS, YFSETQ. There are 17 residues in the CDR3. Partial CDR3 DNA: TGCGCCAGCAGCTTTGGGCCGTTGATGCCCACCTACAATGAG. Encoded protein: CASSFGPLMPTYNE. The whole CDR3 reads CASSFGPLMPTYNEQFF.

Worth noting for this clone: The read ends 3 residues before the CDR3 terminus; that terminus is restored from the germline J gene. This chain links TRBV20-1 with TRBJ1-5; the D gene is possibly TRBD1 (6 bases). Trimming left V 4 bases short and J 5 bases short, with 18 bases between. Per germline, CDR1 DFQATT and CDR2 SNEGSKA (reference sequence). CDR3 length equals 15 residues. The covered CDR3 bases are TGCAGTGCTATGACAGGTCCCGGGCGTTATCAGCCC. Protein sequence: CSAMTGPGRYQP. The CDR3 as a whole reads CSAMTGPGRYQPQHF.

Regarding this clone: Read data end 3 residues before the CDR3 end; the end is taken from the germline J gene. The V gene is TRBV6-4, the J gene TRBJ2-7; tentatively, D is TRBD2 (6 bases). This CDR3 has 15 residues. V lost 5 bases to trimming and J lost 1 base, with 15 bases between them. CDR1 is MRHNA and CDR2 is SNTAGT in the germline V gene. The CDR3 DNA, read in part, is TGTGCCAGCAGTTCACAATGGGGGGATTCCTACGAG. Translated: CASSSQWGDSYE. The whole CDR3 protein is CASSSQWGDSYEQYF.

For this clone: Read coverage stops 3 residues before the CDR3 terminus; the germline J gene supplies the remainder. The rearrangement uses TRBV28 and TRBJ2-3; D may be TRBD2 (5 bases). V shed 6 bases and J shed 3 bases, with 13 bases lying between them. Germline V gene data show CDR1 as MDHEN and CDR2 as SYDVKM. The CDR3 contains 14 residues. CDR3 sequence reads: CASSRRQRTDTQYF. The part of the CDR3 DNA that was read is TGTGCCAGCAGCAGGAGGCAGAGAACAGATACG.